The subject of this entry is one T cell receptor beta chain. How the authors handled the data: The authors estimated nucleated cell counts from reference gene primer amplification. Measured with immunoSEQ multiplex PCR; TCRdb has only the in-frame clones, and not every one. The V and J calls and the clone size are those of that table, but D and trimming were determined from the DNA. The sample includes over 250,000 clones, 85% to 90% seen only once; the top ten take approximately 6%. The data were taken from a study of blood T cell repertoires in COVID-19. Study details: The origin of the acute and convalescent COVID-19 samples was the United States, Italy and Spain. The analysed material was cDNA or gDNA that came from T cells, B-cell-depleted T cells, or PBMCs.

Germline V lookup: CDR1 SGHNT, CDR2 YYREEE (reference sequence). V was clipped by 4 bases and J by 5 bases; unmatched bases: 6. The CDR3 consists of 14 residues. Sequencing was performed on peripheral blood. The clonotype was recovered from a woman aged 45-65 years with COVID-19, enrolled during active disease. The rearrangement links TRBV5-4 to TRBJ2-3; 8 bases are shared with TRBD1. The CDR3 nucleotides are TGTGCCAGCAGCCAGCCAGGGGGCTTAGATACGCAGTATTTT. It codes for CASSQPGGLDTQYF.